In its sample, the clone carrying this T cell receptor beta chain was seen a few times. Measured with immunoSEQ multiplex PCR; TCRdb has only the in-frame clones, and not every one. The sample lists just over 300,000 clones, approximately 85% occurring once. Germline assignment: CDR1 LGHDT and CDR2 YNNKEL (reference sequence). The J segment lost 4 bases and the V segment lost 3 bases, leaving 4 bases of the junction unmatched. The CDR3 runs to 15 residues. This sample was included in a study of blood T cell repertoires in COVID-19. Whole-study context: Donors in the United States, Italy and Spain gave samples during acute or convalescent COVID-19.

The source of this sequence is a man aged 25 to 45 who had recovered from COVID-19. The sample taken for sequencing was PBMCs or T cells enriched from blood (not recorded which). This chain uses TRBV3-1 (or the pseudogene TRBV3-2) with TRBJ1-5; 9 bases match TRBD1. CDR3: CASSQGQGQNQPQHF. For the CDR3, the DNA is TGTGCCAGCAGCCAGGGACAGGGCCAGAATCAGCCCCAGCATTTT.